The next 17 T cell receptor beta chains were all read from a single sample in a study of T cell responses to AZD1222 COVID-19 vaccine. Repertoires were generated with immunoSEQ multiplex PCR, while TCRdb's copy carries only in-frame clones and drops some. The repertoire holds some 140,000 clones, approximately 90% seen once, with about 2% in the top ten. The starting material was peripheral blood, obtained on day 0 of AZD1222 vaccination. The receptors derive from an adult in good health.

V usage is TRBV11-2 and J usage is TRBJ2-7, with 12 positions matching TRBD1. Per the germline V gene, CDR1 is SGHAT and CDR2 is FQNNGV. Losses at the gene ends were 5 bases for V and 4 bases for J; bases not matched to a gene: 9. This CDR3 is 16 amino acids long. CDR3 amino acids: CASSPLGTGGRYEQYF. CDR3 DNA sequence: TGTGCCAGCAGCCCCCTGGGGACAGGGGGCAGGTACGAGCAGTACTTC.

The chain combines TRBV6-1 with TRBJ1-1; TRBD1 agrees at 9 bases. The trim removed 2 bases at V and 6 bases at J, leaving 16 bases unmatched. The CDR3 is 18 residues long. The germline CDR1 and CDR2 sequences are MNHNS and SASEGT. CDR3 coding DNA: TGTGCCAGCAGTGAAAGTACTCATGTGGGGACAGGGCCCCCTGAAGCTTTCTTT. The encoded protein is CASSESTHVGTGPPEAFF.

The chain employs TRBV3-1 (or the pseudogene TRBV3-2) and TRBJ1-1; the D gene is possibly TRBD1 (6 bases). The ends were cut back, 5 bases at V and 6 bases at J, with 13 bases in the middle. This CDR3 comprises 13 residues. Germline CDR1 LGHDT, CDR2 YNNKEL (reference sequence). This CDR3 is CASSWNRVSEAFF. DNA of the CDR3: TGTGCCAGCAGCTGGAACAGGGTCTCTGAAGCTTTCTTT.

This chain connects TRBV4-3 to TRBJ2-4; D perhaps matches TRBD2 (5 bases). CDR3 length equals 13 residues. Germline values: CDR1 LGHNA, CDR2 YSLEER. Trimming pared 4 bases from V and 6 bases from J, leaving 10 bases between. The CDR3 here is CASSLGRGNIQYF. The CDR3 nucleotides are TGCGCCAGCAGCCTAGGACGGGGAAACATTCAGTACTTC.

Only a few counts were recorded for this clone. This chain uses TRBV2 with TRBJ1-4; 7 bases map to TRBD1. This CDR3 contains 12 residues. With V trimmed by 10 bases and J by 6 bases, 5 bases remained unmatched. Germline CDR1 reads SNHLY; CDR2 reads FYNNEI. CDR3 sequence (DNA): TGTGCCACCGGGACAGACTATGAAAAACTGTTTTTT. Encoded protein: CATGTDYEKLFF.

In this sample, this clone turned up once. The V gene is TRBV7-3, the J gene TRBJ1-2; D is unclear. This CDR3 has 13 residues. In germline, CDR1 is SGHTA, CDR2 FQGTGA. V was trimmed by 7 bases and J by 5 bases, leaving 14 bases between them. CDR3 coding DNA: TGTGCCAGCACCGCGGGTGAGGGTTATGGCTACACCTTC. Amino acid sequence: CASTAGEGYGYTF.

The chain uses TRBV11-2 and TRBJ1-6; TRBD1 matches at 8 bases. The CDR3 length is 13 residues. CDR1 and CDR2 (germline): SGHAT, FQNNGV. With 1 base clipped from V and 12 bases from J, the junction kept 2 bases outside the gene matches. CDR3 DNA sequence: TGTGCCAGCAGCTTAGTGGACAGGGAACCCCTCCACTTT. Its translation is CASSLVDREPLHF.

This clone showed up just a few times. This chain joins TRBV18 and TRBJ2-5, with a possible D match to TRBD1 (7 bases). V lost 0 bases and J lost 4, with 12 bases in between. The CDR3 is 15 residues long. Germline V CDR1 and CDR2: KGHSH, LQKENI. The CDR3 reads CASSPPQGRGETQYF. CDR3 sequence (DNA): TGTGCCAGCTCACCACCACAGGGGCGGGGAGAGACCCAGTACTTC.

V is TRBV19 and J is TRBJ1-4, with a possible D match to TRBD1 (6 bases). The CDR3 is made up of 17 amino acids. Looked up from germline, CDR1 is LNHDA and CDR2 is SQIVND (reference sequence). The ends were cut back, 3 bases at V and 3 bases at J, with 17 bases in the middle. This chain's CDR3 is CASSIVAPGAANEKLFF. CDR3 DNA sequence: TGTGCCAGTAGTATTGTCGCCCCGGGGGCGGCTAATGAAAAACTGTTTTTT.

The genes are TRBV6-5 and TRBJ2-1, with 8 bases fitting TRBD1. V trimming: 7 bases; J trimming: 9 bases; junction bases outside the gene matches: 14. This CDR3 contains 15 residues. Germline assignment: CDR1 MNHEY and CDR2 SVGAGI. CDR3 DNA: TGTGCCAGCACCAGAGGGGCAGGGGGCCGGATTGAGCAGTTCTTC. Protein: CASTRGAGGRIEQFF.

Details on this clone: A junction end diverges from the germline sequence, so it may reflect a read error. The chain joins TRBV29-1 to TRBJ1-2; D is unresolved. Looked up from germline, CDR1 is SQVTM and CDR2 is ANQGSEA. The CDR3 totals 12 residues. CDR3 residues: CSVEGPLYGCTF. DNA for the CDR3: TGCAGCGTTGAAGGACCGCTCTATGGCTGCACCTTC. The whole variable domain, remainder taken from reference TRBV29-1 and TRBJ1-2, is SAVISQKPSRDICQRGTSLTIQCQVDSQVTMMFWYRQQPGQSLTLIATANQGSEATYESGFVIDKFPISRPNLTFSTLTVSNMSPEDSSIYLCSVEGPLYGCTFGSGTRLTVV.

The rearrangement links TRBV10-3 to TRBJ2-1; the D call may be TRBD1 or TRBD2 (6 bases each). Trimming pared 7 bases from V and 8 bases from J, leaving 15 bases between. CDR3 length: 13 amino acids. Germline V gene lookup returns CDR1 ENHRY and CDR2 SYGVKD. In DNA form, the CDR3 reads TGTGCCATCACACAGGCTAGGGGGGATGAGCAGTTCTTC. It is translated as CAITQARGDEQFF.

The rearrangement uses TRBV11-3 and TRBJ1-1, with D hard to call. CDR3 length: 13 amino acids. Per germline, CDR1 SGHNT and CDR2 YENEEA. Deletions cut 1 base from V and 1 base from J, with 4 bases between. CDR3 region: CASSLAANTEAFF. CDR3 coding DNA: TGTGCCAGCAGCTTAGCGGCGAACACTGAAGCTTTCTTT.

The chain uses TRBV7-3 and TRBJ2-1, with D hard to call. The CDR3 is made up of 12 amino acids. V lost 0 bases and J 8 bases, leaving 5 bases between the germline ends. Germline loops: CDR1 SGHTA, CDR2 FQGTGA. In nucleotides, the CDR3 is TGTGCCAGCAGCTTAACCTCAGATGAGCAGTTCTTC. It encodes CASSLTSDEQFF.

The rearrangement joins TRBV29-1 to TRBJ2-7; no firm D call. V was clipped by 3 bases and J by 3 bases, with 6 bases between them. The CDR3 runs to 11 residues. Germline V gene sequence: CDR1 SQVTM, CDR2 ANQGSEA. The CDR3 region is CSVDNGYEQYF. The CDR3 region has the DNA TGCAGCGTTGATAATGGCTACGAGCAGTACTTC.

The V call is TRBV10-3, the J call TRBJ1-2; D possibly corresponds to TRBD1 (6 bases). V was clipped by 0 bases and J by 2 bases, with 7 bases between them. Germline-derived CDR1 and CDR2 are ENHRY and SYGVKD. This CDR3 has 14 residues. The CDR3 loop reads CAISESRGNYGYTF. CDR3 bases: TGTGCCATCAGTGAGTCTAGGGGGAACTATGGCTACACCTTC.

The genes are TRBV4-3 and TRBJ1-1, with D possibly matching TRBD1 (5 bases). Deletions cut 1 base from V and 6 bases from J, with 12 bases between. CDR1 and CDR2 from the germline V gene are LGHNA and YSLEER. This CDR3 spans 14 amino acids. CDR3: CASSQGLLGAEAFF. CDR3 sequence (DNA): TGCGCCAGCAGCCAAGGGCTTTTAGGGGCTGAAGCTTTCTTT.